The clone carrying this TCR beta chain was seen once. Per the germline V gene, CDR1 is SGHRS and CDR2 is YFSETQ. The CDR3 is made up of 14 amino acids. J was trimmed by 4 bases and V by 0 bases; bases with no gene match: 3. The record originates from a study of blood T cell repertoires in COVID-19. Study-wide context: Sites in the United States, Italy and Spain provided acute and convalescent COVID-19 samples.

Authors' analysis steps: The authors estimated nucleated cell counts from reference gene primer amplification. Assay: immunoSEQ multiplex PCR; the TCRdb copy retains only in-frame clones and omits some. The V and J calls and clone size were taken over from that table, and D and trimming were inferred from the DNA. The table lists 83,000 or so clones, around 87% of them singletons. Sample: peripheral blood. This chain joins TRBV5-1 and TRBJ1-1; TRBD1 matches at 7 bases. This receptor was obtained from an elderly man with active or convalescent COVID-19. This chain's CDR3 is CASSLENRGTEAFF. As DNA, the CDR3 is TGCGCCAGCAGCTTGGAAAACAGGGGCACTGAAGCTTTCTTT.